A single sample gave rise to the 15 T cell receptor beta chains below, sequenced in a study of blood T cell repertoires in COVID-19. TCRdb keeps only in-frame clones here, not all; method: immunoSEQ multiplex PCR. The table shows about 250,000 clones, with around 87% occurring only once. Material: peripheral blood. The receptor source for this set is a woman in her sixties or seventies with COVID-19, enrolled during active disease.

The CDR3 region has the DNA TGCGCCAGCAGCCAAGCGCGGACAGCGAACACTGAAGCTTTCTTT. Translated: CASSQARTANTEAFF. V and J are TRBV4-1 and TRBJ1-1, with D maybe TRBD1 (6 bases). V was pared by 1 base and J by 1 base, with 10 bases between. The CDR3 length is 15 residues. Germline-derived CDR1 and CDR2 are MGHRA and YSYEKL.

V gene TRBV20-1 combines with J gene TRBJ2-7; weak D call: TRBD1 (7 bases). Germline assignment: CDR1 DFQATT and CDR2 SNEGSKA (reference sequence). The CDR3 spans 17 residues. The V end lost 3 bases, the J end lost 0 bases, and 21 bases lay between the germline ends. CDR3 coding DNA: TGCAGTGCTAGTAGGTCAGGGGGGTTCCTAAGCTCCTACGAGCAGTACTTC. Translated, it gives CSASRSGGFLSSYEQYF.

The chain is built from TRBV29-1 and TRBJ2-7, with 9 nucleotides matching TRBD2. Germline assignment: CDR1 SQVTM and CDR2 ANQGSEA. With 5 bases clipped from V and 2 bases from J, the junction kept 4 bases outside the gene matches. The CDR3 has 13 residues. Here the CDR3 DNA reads TGCAGCGTTTCGACTAGCGGCCCCTACGAGCAGTACTTC. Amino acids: CSVSTSGPYEQYF.

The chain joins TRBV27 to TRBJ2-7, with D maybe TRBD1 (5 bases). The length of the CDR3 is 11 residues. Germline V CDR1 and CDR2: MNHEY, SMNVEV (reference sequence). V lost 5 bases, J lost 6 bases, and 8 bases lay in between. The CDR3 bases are TGTGCCAGCAGTAGGGGAAGCGAGCAGTACTTC. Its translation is CASSRGSEQYF.

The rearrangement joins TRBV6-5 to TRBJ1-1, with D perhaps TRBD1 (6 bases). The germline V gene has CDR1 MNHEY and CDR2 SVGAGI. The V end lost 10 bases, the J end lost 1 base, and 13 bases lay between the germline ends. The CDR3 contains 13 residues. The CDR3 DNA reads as TGTGCCACCAGGAGGGGGGGGAACACTGAAGCTTTCTTT. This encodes CATRRGGNTEAFF.

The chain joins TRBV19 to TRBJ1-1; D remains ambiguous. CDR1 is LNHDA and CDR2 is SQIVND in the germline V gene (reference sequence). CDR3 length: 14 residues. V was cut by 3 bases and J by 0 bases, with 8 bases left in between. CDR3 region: CASSILLMNTEAFF. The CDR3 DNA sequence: TGTGCCAGTAGTATCCTGTTAATGAACACTGAAGCTTTCTTT. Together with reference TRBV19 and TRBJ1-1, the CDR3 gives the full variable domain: DGGITQSPKYLFRKEGQNVTLSCEQNLNHDAMYWYRQDPGQGLRLIYYSQIVNDFQKGDIAEGYSVSREKKESFPLTVTSAQKNPTAFYLCASSILLMNTEAFFGQGTRLTVV.

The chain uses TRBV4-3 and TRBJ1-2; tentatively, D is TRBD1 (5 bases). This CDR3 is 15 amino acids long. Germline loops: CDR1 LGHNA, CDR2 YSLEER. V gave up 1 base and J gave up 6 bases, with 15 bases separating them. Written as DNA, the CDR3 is TGCGCCAGCAGCCAAGGGGGGAGGACTCCCCATGGCTACACCTTC. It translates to CASSQGGRTPHGYTF.

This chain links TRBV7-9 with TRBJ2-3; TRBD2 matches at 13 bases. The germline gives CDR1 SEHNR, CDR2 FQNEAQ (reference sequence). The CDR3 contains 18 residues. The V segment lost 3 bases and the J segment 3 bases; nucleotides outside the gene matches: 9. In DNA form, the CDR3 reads TGTGCCAGCAGCTTTGGACTAGCGGGGGTAAGGGAAACAGATACGCAGTATTTT. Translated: CASSFGLAGVRETDTQYF.

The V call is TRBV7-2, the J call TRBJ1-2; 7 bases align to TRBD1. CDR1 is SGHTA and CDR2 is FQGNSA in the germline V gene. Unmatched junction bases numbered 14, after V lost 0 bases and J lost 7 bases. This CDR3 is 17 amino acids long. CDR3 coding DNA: TGTGCCAGCAGCTTAGCGTTGGCTGAACAGGGGACCAGTGGCTACACCTTC. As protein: CASSLALAEQGTSGYTF. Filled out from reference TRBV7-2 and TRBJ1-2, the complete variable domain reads GAGVSQSPSNKVTEKGKDVELRCDPISGHTALYWYRQSLGQGLEFLIYFQGNSAPDKSGLPSDRFSAERTGGSVSTLTIQRTQQEDSAVYLCASSLALAEQGTSGYTFGSGTRLTVV.

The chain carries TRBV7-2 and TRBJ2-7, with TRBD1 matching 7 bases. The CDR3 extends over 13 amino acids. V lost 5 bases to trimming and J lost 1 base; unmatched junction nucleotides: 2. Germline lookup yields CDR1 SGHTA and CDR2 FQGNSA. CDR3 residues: CASSHRGSYEQYF. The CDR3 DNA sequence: TGTGCCAGCAGCCACAGGGGTTCCTACGAGCAGTACTTC. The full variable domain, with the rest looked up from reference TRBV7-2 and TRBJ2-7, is GAGVSQSPSNKVTEKGKDVELRCDPISGHTALYWYRQSLGQGLEFLIYFQGNSAPDKSGLPSDRFSAERTGGSVSTLTIQRTQQEDSAVYLCASSHRGSYEQYFGPGTRLTVT.

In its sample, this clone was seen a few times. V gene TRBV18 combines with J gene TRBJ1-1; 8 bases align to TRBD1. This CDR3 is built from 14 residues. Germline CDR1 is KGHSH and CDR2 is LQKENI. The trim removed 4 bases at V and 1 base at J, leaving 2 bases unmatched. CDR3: CASSLGQGNTEAFF. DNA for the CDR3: TGTGCCAGCTCACTCGGACAGGGGAACACTGAAGCTTTCTTT.

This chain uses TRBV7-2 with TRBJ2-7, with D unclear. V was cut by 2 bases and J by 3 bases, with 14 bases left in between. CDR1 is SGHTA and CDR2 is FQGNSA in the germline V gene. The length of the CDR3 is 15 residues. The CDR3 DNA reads TGTGCCAGCAGCTTATCTTCGCAGGCTAACTACGAGCAGTACTTC. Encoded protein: CASSLSSQANYEQYF.

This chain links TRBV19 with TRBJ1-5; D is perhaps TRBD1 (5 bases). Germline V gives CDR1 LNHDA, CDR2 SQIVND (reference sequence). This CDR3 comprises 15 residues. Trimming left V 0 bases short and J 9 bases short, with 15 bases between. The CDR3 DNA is TGTGCCAGTAGTATAGACGTTGACAGTCTCCTGCCCCAGCATTTT. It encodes CASSIDVDSLLPQHF.

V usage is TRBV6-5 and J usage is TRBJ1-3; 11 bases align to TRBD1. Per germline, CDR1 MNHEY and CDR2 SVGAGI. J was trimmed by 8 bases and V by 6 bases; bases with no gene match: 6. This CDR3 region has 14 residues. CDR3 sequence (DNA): TGTGCCAGCAGATACCTGGGACAGGGGGACACCATATATTTT. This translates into CASRYLGQGDTIYF.

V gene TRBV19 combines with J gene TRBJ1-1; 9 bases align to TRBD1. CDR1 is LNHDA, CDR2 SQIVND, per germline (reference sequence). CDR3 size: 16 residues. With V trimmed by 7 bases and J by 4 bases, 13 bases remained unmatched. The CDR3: CASTAPQTGGSTEAFF. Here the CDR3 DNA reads TGTGCCAGTACAGCCCCTCAGACAGGGGGATCCACTGAAGCTTTCTTT.